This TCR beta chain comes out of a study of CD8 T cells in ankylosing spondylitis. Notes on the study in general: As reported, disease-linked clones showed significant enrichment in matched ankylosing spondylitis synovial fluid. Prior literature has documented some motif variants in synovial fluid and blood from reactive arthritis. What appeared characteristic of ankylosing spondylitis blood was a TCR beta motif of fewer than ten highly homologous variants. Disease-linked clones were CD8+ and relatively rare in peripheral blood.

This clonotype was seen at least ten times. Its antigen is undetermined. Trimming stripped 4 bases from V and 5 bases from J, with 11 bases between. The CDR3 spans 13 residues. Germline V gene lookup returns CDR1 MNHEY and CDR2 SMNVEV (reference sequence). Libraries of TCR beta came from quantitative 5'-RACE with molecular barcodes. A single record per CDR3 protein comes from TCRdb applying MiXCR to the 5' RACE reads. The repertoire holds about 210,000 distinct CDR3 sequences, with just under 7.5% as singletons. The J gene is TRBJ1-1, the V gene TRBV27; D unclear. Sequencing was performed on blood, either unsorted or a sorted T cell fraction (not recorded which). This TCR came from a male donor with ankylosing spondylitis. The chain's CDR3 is CASSWAQRTEAFF. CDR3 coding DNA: TGTGCCAGCAGTTGGGCCCAGAGGACTGAAGCTTTCTTT.